A selection of T cell receptor beta chains follows, all from one sample in a study of regulatory T cells in long-lasting Graves disease. From the multiplex PCR reads, TCRdb called clonotypes with MiXCR, one entry per CDR3 protein. The repertoire has 350,000 to 450,000 distinct CDR3 sequences, approximately 12% of them found once; the top ten carry approximately 17%. In addition, the sample was reused for a study of T cells in Graves' hyperthyroidism and ophthalmopathy.

Sequenced material: peripheral blood mononuclear cells (PBMCs), taken at new diagnosis, from a patient treated with antithyroid drugs. The receptors come from a young woman with Graves disease. Each CDR3 is given with its conserved first and last residue. A D gene is named only where the DNA matches it firmly. Size values are once, few and many counts, or a class for expanded clones, and some rows have none.

>NA|TRBJ2-2|few|TRBV4-3
CASSQEFPSRISNTGELFF
TGCGCCAGCAGCCAAGAATTCCCATCTAGAATCTCGAACACCGGGGAGCTGTTTTTT
>TRBD1|TRBJ2-7|few|TRBV5-6
CASSLGRGPSSYEQYF
TGTGCCAGCAGCTTGGGCAGGGGGCCGTCATCCTACGAGCAGTACTTC
>TRBD2|TRBJ2-7|few|TRBV6-5
CASSSFTSGSYEQYF
TGTGCCAGCAGTTCCTTTACTAGCGGGAGCTACGAGCAGTACTTC
>TRBD1|TRBJ2-3|many|TRBV3-1
CASRYSGTGVPPYF
TGTGCCAGCAGATATTCCGGGACAGGGGTCCCCCCGTATTTT
>TRBD2|TRBJ2-1|many|TRBV12-3/TRBV12-4
CASSPHGSSGNEQFF
TGTGCCAGCAGCCCCCATGGGTCTAGCGGCAATGAGCAGTTCTTC
>NA|TRBJ1-3|many|TRBV20-1
CSARGQWDSGNTIYF
TGCAGTGCTCGAGGACAGTGGGACTCTGGAAACACCATATATTTT
>NA|TRBJ2-7|many|TRBV6-1
CASSVELPGEQYF
TGTGCCAGCAGTGTAGAACTACCGGGGGAGCAGTACTTC
>NA|TRBJ2-1|few|TRBV13
CASSLAGAEGFF
TGTGCCAGCAGCTTAGCGGGGGCCGAGGGGTTCTTC
>NA|TRBJ2-3|many|TRBV28
CASRGISSPVRYF
TGTGCCAGCCGGGGGATAAGCTCCCCTGTAAGGTATTTT
>NA|TRBJ2-7|few|TRBV7-2
CASSLRSGEQYF
TGTGCCAGCAGCTTGCGGTCCGGCGAGCAGTACTTC
>NA|TRBJ2-2|many|TRBV20-1
CSARSAHAWAGADTGELFF
TGCAGTGCTAGGTCGGCCCACGCCTGGGCGGGGGCCGACACCGGGGAGCTGTTTTTT
>NA|TRBJ1-1|few|TRBV29-1
CSVDGRENTEAFF
TGCAGCGTTGATGGGAGGGAGAACACTGAAGCTTTCTTT
>TRBD1|TRBJ2-3|many|TRBV10-3
CAISATGQDTQYF
TGTGCCATCAGTGCGACAGGGCAAGATACGCAGTATTTT
>TRBD2|TRBJ2-1|many|TRBV7-9
CASNVAGGPAEQFF
TGTGCCAGCAACGTGGCGGGAGGGCCCGCTGAGCAGTTCTTC
>NA|TRBJ1-1|many|TRBV30
CAWSVLTEAFF
TGTGCCTGGAGTGTACTAACTGAAGCTTTCTTT
>TRBD2|TRBJ2-1|NA|TRBV20-1
CSARRGRGVYNEQFF
TGCAGTGCTAGGCGGGGCCGGGGGGTCTACAATGAGCAGTTCTTC
>NA|TRBJ1-2|NA|TRBV24-1
CTTSDSRINYGYTF
TGTACCACCAGTGATTCCAGGATTAACTATGGCTACACCTTC
>NA|TRBJ1-1|many|TRBV29-1
CSVESGVGYTEAFF
TGCAGCGTTGAATCGGGGGTCGGGTACACTGAAGCTTTCTTT
>TRBD2|TRBJ2-1|many|TRBV6-4
CASSAIAGGPFDEQFF
TGTGCCAGCAGTGCGATAGCGGGAGGGCCTTTTGATGAGCAGTTCTTC
>NA|TRBJ2-7|many|TRBV6-1
CASSSRSGDITYEQYF
TGTGCCAGCAGTAGTCGATCGGGAGACATAACCTACGAGCAGTACTTC
>NA|TRBJ1-4|many|TRBV4-1
CASSRLGPPNEKLFF
TGCGCCAGCAGTCGACTCGGGCCACCGAATGAAAAACTGTTTTTT
>TRBD2|TRBJ2-2|NA|TRBV7-3
CASSHPGLNTGELFF
TGCGCCAGCAGCCACCCGGGACTAAACACCGGGGAGCTGTTTTTT
>NA|TRBJ2-1|NA|TRBV9
CASSPSIANEQFF
TGTGCCAGCAGCCCATCGATAGCGAATGAGCAGTTCTTC
>NA|TRBJ1-4|NA|TRBV7-2
CAGSSTEREKLFF
TGTGCCGGCAGCTCGACGGAAAGGGAAAAACTGTTTTTT
>NA|TRBJ1-3|many|TRBV12-3/TRBV12-4
CASSSTGLGNTIYF
TGTGCCAGCAGTTCGACGGGCCTTGGAAACACCATATATTTT
>TRBD2|TRBJ2-1|few|TRBV28
CASSPASGRNADEQFF
TGTGCCAGCAGCCCCGCCAGCGGGAGGAATGCGGATGAGCAGTTCTTC